This TCR beta chain is drawn from a study of blood T cell repertoires in COVID-19. Overall study: The United States, Italy and Spain were the sources of the acute and convalescent COVID-19 samples. The analysed material was cDNA or gDNA that came from T cells, B-cell-depleted T cells, or PBMCs.

As handled by the study authors: Reference gene primers were amplified, and this amplification served to estimate nucleated cell counts. Sequencing used immunoSEQ multiplex PCR; TCRdb keeps in-frame clones, though not all of them. For V, J and clone size, that table is used; D and trimming come from the DNA. The sample yields around 280,000 clones, about 87% seen once. This clone appeared a single time. The CDR3 runs 17 residues. Germline V gene lookup returns CDR1 DFQATT and CDR2 SNEGSKA (reference sequence). J gave up 5 bases and V 3 bases, and 15 bases lay outside the gene matches. The sequenced sample consisted of peripheral blood. J is TRBJ2-3 and V is TRBV20-1; 9 bases map to TRBD2. The receptor was derived from a man aged 65 to 79 with acute or convalescent COVID-19. CDR3 sequence reads: CSASFSGASGAQDTQYF. The CDR3, as DNA: TGCAGTGCTAGTTTTTCAGGGGCTAGCGGGGCCCAAGATACGCAGTATTTT.